This T cell receptor (beta chain) stems from a study of cytomegalovirus exposure and HLA in healthy donors. Study-wide background: Unique TCRs numbering about 87 million, obtained from HLA-typed donors, made up an early data release. Study results and limitations: TCR sequences were mostly rare, though some public TCRs occurred in many donors.

The PCR was carried out with 60 Vbeta primers and 13 Jbeta primers. Profiled with immunoSEQ multiplex PCR; TCRdb holds only in-frame clones, not every one. The data contain 100,000 to 150,000 clones, 81% of them singletons. V lost 8 bases to trimming and J lost 8 bases, with 16 bases between them. Germline lookup yields CDR1 SEHNR and CDR2 FQNEAQ (reference sequence). This CDR3 is 13 amino acids long. Concerning this clone itself: Its antigen is still unknown.

The sequencing sample was made of PBMCs. The clonotype was recovered from a woman between 40 and 55 years old in good health and CMV-seronegative. The genes are TRBV7-9 and TRBJ2-1; maybe TRBD1 (5 bases). The CDR3 DNA reads TGTGCCAGCCCGAGGACAAAAACGGATGAGCAGTTCTTC. As protein: CASPRTKTDEQFF.